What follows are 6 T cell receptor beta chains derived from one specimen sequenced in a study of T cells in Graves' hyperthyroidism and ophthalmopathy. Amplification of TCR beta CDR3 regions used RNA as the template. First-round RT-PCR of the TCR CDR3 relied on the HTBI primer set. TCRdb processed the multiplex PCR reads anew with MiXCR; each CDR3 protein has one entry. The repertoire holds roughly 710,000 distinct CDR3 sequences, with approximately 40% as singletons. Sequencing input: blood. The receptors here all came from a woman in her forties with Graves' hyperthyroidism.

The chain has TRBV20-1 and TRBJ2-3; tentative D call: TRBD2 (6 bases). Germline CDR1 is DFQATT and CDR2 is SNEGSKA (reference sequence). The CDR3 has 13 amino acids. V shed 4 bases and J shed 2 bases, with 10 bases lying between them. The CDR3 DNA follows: TGCAGTGCTATCGGGGGAAACACAGATACGCAGTATTTT. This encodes CSAIGGNTDTQYF.

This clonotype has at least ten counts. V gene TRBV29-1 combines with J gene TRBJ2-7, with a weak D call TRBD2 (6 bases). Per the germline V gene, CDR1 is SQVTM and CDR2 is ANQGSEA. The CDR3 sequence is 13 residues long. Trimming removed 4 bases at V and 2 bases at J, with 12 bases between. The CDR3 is CSVASGETYEQYF. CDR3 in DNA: TGCAGCGTTGCGTCGGGAGAGACCTACGAGCAGTACTTC.

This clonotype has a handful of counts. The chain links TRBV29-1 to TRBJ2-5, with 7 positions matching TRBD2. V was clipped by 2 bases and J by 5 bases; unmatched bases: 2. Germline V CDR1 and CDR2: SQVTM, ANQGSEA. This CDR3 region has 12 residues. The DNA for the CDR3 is TGCAGCGTTGAACTCGGGAGGGAGACCCAGTACTTC. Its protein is CSVELGRETQYF.

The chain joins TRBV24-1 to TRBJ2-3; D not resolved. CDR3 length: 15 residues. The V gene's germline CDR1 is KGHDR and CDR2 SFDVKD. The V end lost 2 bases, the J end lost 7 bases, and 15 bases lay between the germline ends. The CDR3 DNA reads TGTGCCACCAGTGATTCCCAGGTCCCCGTGAATACGCAGTATTTT. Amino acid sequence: CATSDSQVPVNTQYF.

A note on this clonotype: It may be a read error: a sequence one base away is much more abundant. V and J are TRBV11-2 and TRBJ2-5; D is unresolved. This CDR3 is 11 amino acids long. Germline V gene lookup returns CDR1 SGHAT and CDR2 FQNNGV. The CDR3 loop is CDSRRTETQYF. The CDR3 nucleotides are TGTGACAGCAGACGTACGGAGACCCAGTACTTC.

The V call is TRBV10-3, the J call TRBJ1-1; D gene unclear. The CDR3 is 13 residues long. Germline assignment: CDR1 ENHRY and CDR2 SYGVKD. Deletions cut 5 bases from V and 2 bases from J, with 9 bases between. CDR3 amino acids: CAISRGINTEAFF. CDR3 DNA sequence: TGTGCCATCAGTAGAGGAATCAACACTGAAGCTTTCTTT.